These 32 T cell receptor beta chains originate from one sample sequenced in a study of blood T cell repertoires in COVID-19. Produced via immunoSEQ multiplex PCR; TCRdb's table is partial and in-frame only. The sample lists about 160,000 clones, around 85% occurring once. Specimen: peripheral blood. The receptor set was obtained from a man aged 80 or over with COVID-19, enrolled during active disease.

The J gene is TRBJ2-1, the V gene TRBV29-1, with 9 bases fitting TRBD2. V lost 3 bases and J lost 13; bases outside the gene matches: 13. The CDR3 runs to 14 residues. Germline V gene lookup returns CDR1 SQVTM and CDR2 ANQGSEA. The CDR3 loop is CSVDVAGAPGVQFF. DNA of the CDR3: TGCAGCGTTGATGTAGCGGGGGCCCCTGGGGTACAGTTCTTC.

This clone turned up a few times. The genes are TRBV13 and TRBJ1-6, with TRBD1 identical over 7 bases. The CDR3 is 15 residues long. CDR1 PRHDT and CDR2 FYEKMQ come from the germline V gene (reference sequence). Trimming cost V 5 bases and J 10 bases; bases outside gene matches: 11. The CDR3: CASSLQRQGPSPLHF. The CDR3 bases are TGTGCCAGCAGCCTCCAGCGACAGGGACCCTCACCCCTCCACTTT.

CDR3 DNA sequence: TGCGCCAGCAGCTTGAGTAGCGGGGGGGCGAATACGCAGTATTTT. Encoded protein: CASSLSSGGANTQYF. V and J are TRBV5-1 and TRBJ2-3, with 11 bases identical to TRBD2. This CDR3 has 15 amino acids. Germline CDR1 SGHRS, CDR2 YFSETQ. V dropped 1 base and J dropped 7; count of bases not matched to a gene: 5.

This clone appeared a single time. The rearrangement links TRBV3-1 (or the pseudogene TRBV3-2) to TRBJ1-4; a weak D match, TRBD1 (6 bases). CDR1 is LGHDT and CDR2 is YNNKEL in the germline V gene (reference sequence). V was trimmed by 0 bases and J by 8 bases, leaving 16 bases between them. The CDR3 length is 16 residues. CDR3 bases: TGTGCCAGCAGCCAAGATTCTAGCGGGGGGCGGGAAAAACTGTTTTTT. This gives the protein CASSQDSSGGREKLFF.

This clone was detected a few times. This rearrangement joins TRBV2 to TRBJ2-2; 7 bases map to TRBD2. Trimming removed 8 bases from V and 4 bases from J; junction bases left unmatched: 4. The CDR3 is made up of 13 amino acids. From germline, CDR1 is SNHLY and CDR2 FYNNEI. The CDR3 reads CASGGESTGELFF. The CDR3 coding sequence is TGTGCCAGCGGGGGGGAATCCACCGGGGAGCTGTTTTTT.

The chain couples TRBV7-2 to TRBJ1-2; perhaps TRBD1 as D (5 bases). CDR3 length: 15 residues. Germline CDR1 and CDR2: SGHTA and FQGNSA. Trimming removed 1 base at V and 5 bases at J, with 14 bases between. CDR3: CASSLEAGAGYGYTF. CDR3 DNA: TGTGCCAGCAGCTTAGAGGCAGGCGCAGGGTATGGCTACACCTTC.

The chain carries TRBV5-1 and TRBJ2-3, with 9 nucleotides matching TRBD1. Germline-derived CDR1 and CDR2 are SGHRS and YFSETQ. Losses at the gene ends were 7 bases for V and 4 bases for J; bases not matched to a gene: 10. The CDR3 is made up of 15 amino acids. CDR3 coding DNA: TGCGCCAGCCGAATAAGGGACAGGGTCGCAGATACGCAGTATTTT. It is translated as CASRIRDRVADTQYF.

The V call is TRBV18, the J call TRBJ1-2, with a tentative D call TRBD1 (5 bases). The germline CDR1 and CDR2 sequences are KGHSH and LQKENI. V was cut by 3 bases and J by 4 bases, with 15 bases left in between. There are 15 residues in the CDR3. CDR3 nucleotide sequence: TGTGCCAGCTCACCTGAGGCGACAGTTCCCTATGGCTACACCTTC. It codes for CASSPEATVPYGYTF.

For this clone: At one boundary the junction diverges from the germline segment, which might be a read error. The CDR3 is CASSHYGTGFF. The CDR3 DNA reads TGTGCCAGCAGCCACTATGGGACAGGGTTTTTC. The chain is built from TRBV3-1 (or the pseudogene TRBV3-2) and TRBJ1-2, with 9 bases matching TRBD1. The germline V gene has CDR1 LGHDT and CDR2 YNNKEL (reference sequence). The CDR3 runs to 11 residues.

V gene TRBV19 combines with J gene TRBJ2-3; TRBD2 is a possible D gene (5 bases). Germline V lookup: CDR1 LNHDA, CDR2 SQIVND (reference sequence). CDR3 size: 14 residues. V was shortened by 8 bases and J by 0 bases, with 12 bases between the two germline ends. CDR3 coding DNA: TGTGCCAGTCGGACTTTCGCTAGCACAGATACGCAGTATTTT. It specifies CASRTFASTDTQYF.

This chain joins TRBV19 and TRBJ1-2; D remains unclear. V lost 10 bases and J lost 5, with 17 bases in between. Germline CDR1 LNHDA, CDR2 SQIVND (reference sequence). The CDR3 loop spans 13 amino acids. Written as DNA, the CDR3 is TGTGCCACCCACTCCGGGTCGGAGTATGGCTACACCTTC. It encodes CATHSGSEYGYTF.

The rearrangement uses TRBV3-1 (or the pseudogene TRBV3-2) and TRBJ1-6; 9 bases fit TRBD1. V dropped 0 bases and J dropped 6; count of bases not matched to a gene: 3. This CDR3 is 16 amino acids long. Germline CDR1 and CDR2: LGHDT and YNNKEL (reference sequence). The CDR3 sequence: CASSQDLGQGNSPLHF. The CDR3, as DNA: TGTGCCAGCAGCCAAGATCTGGGACAGGGTAATTCACCCCTCCACTTT.

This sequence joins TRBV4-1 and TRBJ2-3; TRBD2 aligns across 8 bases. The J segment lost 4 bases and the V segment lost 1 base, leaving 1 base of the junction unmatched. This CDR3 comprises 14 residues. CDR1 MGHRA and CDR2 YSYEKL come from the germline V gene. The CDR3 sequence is CASSQAGGPDTQYF. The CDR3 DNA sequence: TGCGCCAGCAGCCAAGCGGGGGGGCCAGATACGCAGTATTTT.

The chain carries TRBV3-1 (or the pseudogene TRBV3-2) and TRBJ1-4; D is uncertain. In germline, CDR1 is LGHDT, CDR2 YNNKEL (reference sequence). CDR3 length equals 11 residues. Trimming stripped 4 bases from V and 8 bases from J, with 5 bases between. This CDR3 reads CASSLQEKLFF. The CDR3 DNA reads TGTGCCAGCAGCCTACAAGAAAAACTGTTTTTT.

The CDR3 loop is CASSIDVRTGELFF. The DNA for the CDR3 is TGTGCCAGTAGTATAGACGTTCGCACCGGGGAGCTGTTTTTT. V is TRBV19 and J is TRBJ2-2; D is uncertain. Germline loops: CDR1 LNHDA, CDR2 SQIVND (reference sequence). Trimming removed 0 bases from V and 4 bases from J, with 6 bases in between. The CDR3 totals 14 residues.

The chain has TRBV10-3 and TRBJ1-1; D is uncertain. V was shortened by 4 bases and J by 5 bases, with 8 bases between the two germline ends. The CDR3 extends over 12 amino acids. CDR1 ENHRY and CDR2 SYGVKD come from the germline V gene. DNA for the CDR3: TGTGCCATCAGTGTCGGACTTACTGAAGCTTTCTTT. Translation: CAISVGLTEAFF.

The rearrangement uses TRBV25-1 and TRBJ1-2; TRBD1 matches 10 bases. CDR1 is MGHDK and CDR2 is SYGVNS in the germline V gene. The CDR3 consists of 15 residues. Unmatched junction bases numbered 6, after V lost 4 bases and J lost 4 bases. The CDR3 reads CASSAGTGVAYGYTF. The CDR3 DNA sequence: TGTGCCAGCAGTGCTGGGACAGGGGTTGCCTATGGCTACACCTTC.

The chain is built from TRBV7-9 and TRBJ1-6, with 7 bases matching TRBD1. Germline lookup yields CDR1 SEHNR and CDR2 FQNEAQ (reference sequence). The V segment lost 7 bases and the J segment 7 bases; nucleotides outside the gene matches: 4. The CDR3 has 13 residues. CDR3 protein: CASNGQVNSPLHF. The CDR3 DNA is TGTGCCAGCAACGGACAGGTGAATTCACCCCTCCACTTT.

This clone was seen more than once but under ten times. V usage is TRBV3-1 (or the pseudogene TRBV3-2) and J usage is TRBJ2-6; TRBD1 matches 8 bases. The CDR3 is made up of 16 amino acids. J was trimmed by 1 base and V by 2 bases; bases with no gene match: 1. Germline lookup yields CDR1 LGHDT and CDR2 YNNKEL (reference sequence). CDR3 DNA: TGTGCCAGCAGCCAACGGACAGGGTCTGGGGCCAACGTCCTGACTTTC. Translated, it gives CASSQRTGSGANVLTF.

CDR3 protein: CASSASLGFVVGTSTDTQYF. The DNA of the CDR3 is TGCGCCAGCAGCGCTAGCCTAGGATTTGTAGTAGGCACATCCACAGATACGCAGTATTTT. The chain is built from TRBV5-1 and TRBJ2-3; a possible D gene is TRBD2 (5 bases). The CDR3 sequence is 20 residues long. Germline V gene sequence: CDR1 SGHRS, CDR2 YFSETQ. The germline V and J ends were trimmed by 4 bases and 2 bases, with 29 bases remaining between them.

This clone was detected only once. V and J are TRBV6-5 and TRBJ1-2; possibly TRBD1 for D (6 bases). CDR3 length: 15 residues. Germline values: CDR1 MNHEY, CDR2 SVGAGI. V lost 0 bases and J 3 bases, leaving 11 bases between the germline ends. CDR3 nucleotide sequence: TGTGCCAGCAGTTACTCGTCACAGGGCCACTATGGCTACACCTTC. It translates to CASSYSSQGHYGYTF.

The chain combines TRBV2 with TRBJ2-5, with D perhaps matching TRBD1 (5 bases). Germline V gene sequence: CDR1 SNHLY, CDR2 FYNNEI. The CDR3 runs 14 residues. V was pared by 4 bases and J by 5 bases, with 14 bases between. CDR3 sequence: CASSGVGQVETQYF. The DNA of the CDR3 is TGTGCCAGCAGTGGAGTGGGGCAAGTGGAGACCCAGTACTTC.

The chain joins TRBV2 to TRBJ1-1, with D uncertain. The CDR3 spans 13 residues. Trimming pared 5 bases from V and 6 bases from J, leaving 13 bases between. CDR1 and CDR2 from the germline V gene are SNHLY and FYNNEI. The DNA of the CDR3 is TGTGCCAGCAGTTCCGACGGGAGACCTGAAGCTTTCTTT. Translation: CASSSDGRPEAFF.

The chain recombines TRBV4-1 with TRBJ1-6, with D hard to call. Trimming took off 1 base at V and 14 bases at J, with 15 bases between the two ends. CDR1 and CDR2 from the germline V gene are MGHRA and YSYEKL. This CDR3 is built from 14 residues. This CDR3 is CASSQAPEPRTLHF. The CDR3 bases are TGCGCCAGCAGCCAAGCCCCCGAACCGCGTACCCTCCACTTT.

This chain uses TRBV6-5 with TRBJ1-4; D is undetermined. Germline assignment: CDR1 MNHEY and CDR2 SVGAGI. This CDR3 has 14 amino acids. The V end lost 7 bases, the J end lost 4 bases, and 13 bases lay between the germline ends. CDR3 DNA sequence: TGTGCCAGCAAGGTAGCGAACCTTAATGAAAAACTGTTTTTT. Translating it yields CASKVANLNEKLFF.

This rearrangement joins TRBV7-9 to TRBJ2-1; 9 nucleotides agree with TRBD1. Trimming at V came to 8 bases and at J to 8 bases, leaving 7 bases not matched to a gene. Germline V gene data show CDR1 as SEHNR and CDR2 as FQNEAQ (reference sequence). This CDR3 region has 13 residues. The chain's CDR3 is CASRLQGADEQFF. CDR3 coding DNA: TGTGCCAGCCGGTTACAGGGGGCGGATGAGCAGTTCTTC.

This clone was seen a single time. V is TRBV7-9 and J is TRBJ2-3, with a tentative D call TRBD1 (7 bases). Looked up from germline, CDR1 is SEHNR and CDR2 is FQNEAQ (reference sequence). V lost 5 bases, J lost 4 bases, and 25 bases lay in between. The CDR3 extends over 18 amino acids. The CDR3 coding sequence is TGTGCCAGCAGCCGCAGGGGGGCCGTCTACATGTCTTCAGATACGCAGTATTTT. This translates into CASSRRGAVYMSSDTQYF.

Here the CDR3 reads CASSPQSRTGNEKLFF. The CDR3 DNA reads as TGTGCCAGCAGCCCGCAAAGCCGGACAGGGAATGAAAAACTGTTTTTT. The V call is TRBV9, the J call TRBJ1-4; 8 bases are a match to TRBD1. Germline V gene sequence: CDR1 SGDLS, CDR2 YYNGEE. This CDR3 has 16 residues. The V gene end was trimmed by 4 bases and the J gene end by 5 bases; junction bases not matched to a gene: 10.

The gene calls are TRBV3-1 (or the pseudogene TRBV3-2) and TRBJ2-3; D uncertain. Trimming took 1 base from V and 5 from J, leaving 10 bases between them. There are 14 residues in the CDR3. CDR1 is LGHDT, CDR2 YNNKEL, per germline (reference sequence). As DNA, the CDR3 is TGTGCCAGCAGCCAAGGGCCCCGCCTAGATACGCAGTATTTT. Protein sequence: CASSQGPRLDTQYF.

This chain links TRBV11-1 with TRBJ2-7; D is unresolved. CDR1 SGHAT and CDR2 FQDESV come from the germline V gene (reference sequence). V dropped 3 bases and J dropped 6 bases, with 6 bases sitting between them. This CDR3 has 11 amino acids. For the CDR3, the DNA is TGTGCCAGCAGCTTTTTCGGCGAGCAGTACTTC. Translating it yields CASSFFGEQYF.

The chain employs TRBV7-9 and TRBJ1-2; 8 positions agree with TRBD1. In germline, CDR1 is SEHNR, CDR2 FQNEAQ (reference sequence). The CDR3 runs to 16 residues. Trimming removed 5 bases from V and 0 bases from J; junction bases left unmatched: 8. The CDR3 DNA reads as TGTGCCAGCAGCCCCACCACAGGGGGGGCTAACTATGGCTACACCTTC. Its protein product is CASSPTTGGANYGYTF.

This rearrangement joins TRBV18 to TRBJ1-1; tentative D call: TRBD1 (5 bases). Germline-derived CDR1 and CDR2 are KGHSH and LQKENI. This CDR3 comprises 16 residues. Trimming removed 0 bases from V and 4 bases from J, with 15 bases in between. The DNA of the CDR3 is TGTGCCAGCTCACCACCGTCAGGGAAGGTGGGCACTGAAGCTTTCTTT. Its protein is CASSPPSGKVGTEAFF.